This TCR beta chain appears in the sequencing data of a study of PD-1 blockade in mismatch repair-deficient tumors. Overall study context: Patients had more than ten mismatch repair-deficient cancer types, all previously treated and progressing. Study-wide findings and caveats: Rapid post-treatment expansion, then contraction, generally preceding radiologic response, marked tumor-resident clones.

This clone has ten or more counts. Antigen specificity is unknown. Mismatch repair deficiency was confirmed in all patients, by PCR or immunohistochemistry. The TCR-sequenced patients were three responders to pembrolizumab. Germline V gene lookup returns CDR1 MNHEY and CDR2 SMNVEV (reference sequence). This CDR3 is built from 16 residues. V was pared by 3 bases and J by 0 bases, with 13 bases between. Sequenced by immunoSEQ multiplex PCR; TCRdb stores in-frame clones only, minus some. The table lists some 110,000 clones, 60% to 85% of them singletons. The origin of this receptor is an adult with mismatch repair-deficient cancer. This specimen consisted of peripheral blood, obtained around 60 weeks after starting pembrolizumab. The rearrangement links TRBV27 to TRBJ2-3; D might be TRBD2 (5 bases). This chain's CDR3 is CASSFRTDYSTDTQYF. The CDR3 DNA reads as TGTGCCAGCAGTTTTAGAACAGACTATAGCACAGATACGCAGTATTTT.